This T cell receptor (beta chain) was documented in a study of shared clonotypes between healthy human individuals. Sequenced by immunoSEQ multiplex PCR; TCRdb stores in-frame clones only, minus some. The table has about 820,000 clones, over 90% seen once. Naive CD8 cells lacked CD45RO and underwent positive selection for CCR7, leaving out terminally differentiated effector memory CD45RA+ cells. Sequenced: naive CD8+ T cells sorted from blood. This receptor was identified in a man in his thirties or forties in good health.

The CDR3 DNA reads as TGTGCCAGCAGTCCGGGACAGGGGAGCGTTCAGCCCCAGCATTTT. This gives the protein CASSPGQGSVQPQHF. The chain couples TRBV6-5 to TRBJ1-5; 10 bases line up with TRBD1. The CDR3 runs 15 residues. Trimming at V came to 5 bases and at J to 6 bases, leaving 7 bases not matched to a gene. CDR1 and CDR2 (germline): MNHEY, SVGAGI.